Sequencing of this T cell receptor beta chain was carried out in a study of siplizumab effects on memory and regulatory T cells. Assays covered 85,000 to 100,000 TCR templates per sample. Repertoires were generated with immunoSEQ multiplex PCR, while TCRdb's copy carries only in-frame clones and drops some. The sample records fewer than 110,000 clones, around 90% being singletons. Findings and caveats of the study: In unstimulated cells, naive T cells appeared more diverse than memory T cells and seemed major alloresponse contributors.

With regard to this clone: Its specificity is unknown.

The CDR3 covers 13 residues. The germline V gene has CDR1 SGHTA and CDR2 FQGTGA. V was cut by 2 bases and J by 6 bases, with 8 bases left in between. The specimen sequenced was non-Treg CD4+ T cells sorted from blood. The receptor comes from a human donor in good health. The V call is TRBV7-3, the J call TRBJ2-1, with unresolved D. The CDR3: CASSLQQSNEQFF. The CDR3 region has the DNA TGTGCCAGCAGCTTACAACAGAGCAATGAGCAGTTCTTC.